The 5 T cell receptor beta chains listed next were all sequenced from one sample in a study of T cell repertoires in cytomegalovirus infection. TCRdb reprocessed the reads with MiXCR, giving one entry per CDR3 protein. The data show under 600,000 distinct CDR3 sequences, with 15% to 20% seen just once and 20% to 30% held by the top ten. Source material: CD8+ T cells from PBMCs. The receptor set was obtained from a human donor in good health (CMV status not recorded). Some clones in this sample may be carry-over from other donors' samples.

A single count supports this clonotype. The chain combines TRBV20-1 with TRBJ2-7; 8 positions match TRBD1. This CDR3 comprises 15 residues. V trimming: 4 bases; J trimming: 2 bases; junction bases outside the gene matches: 10. The V gene's germline CDR1 is DFQATT and CDR2 SNEGSKA (reference sequence). This chain's CDR3 is CSAKLDRVRPYEQYF. The DNA for the CDR3 is TGCAGTGCTAAACTGGACAGGGTGAGACCCTACGAGCAGTACTTC.

This clonotype was recorded a few times. The rearrangement joins TRBV7-9 to TRBJ2-1; no clear D gene. Germline V gene lookup returns CDR1 SEHNR and CDR2 FQNEAQ (reference sequence). Trimming took 1 base from V and 1 from J, leaving 14 bases between them. The CDR3 consists of 17 residues. CDR3 in amino acids: CASSLGNKGLSYNEQFF. CDR3 nucleotide sequence: TGTGCCAGCAGCTTAGGGAACAAGGGCCTATCCTACAATGAGCAGTTCTTC.

This clonotype showed up many times. The chain combines TRBV7-6 with TRBJ2-1; either TRBD1 or TRBD2 may fit D (5 bases each). There are 16 residues in the CDR3. V was shortened by 5 bases and J by 4 bases, with 18 bases between the two germline ends. The germline V gene encodes CDR1 SGHVS and CDR2 FNYEAQ. CDR3 loop: CASSPVLGRQYNEQFF. The DNA of the CDR3 is TGTGCCAGCAGCCCCGTACTGGGACGGCAATACAATGAGCAGTTCTTC.

This clonotype was counted many times. The J gene is TRBJ2-1, the V gene TRBV4-1, with 10 positions matching TRBD1. This CDR3 spans 15 amino acids. V lost 4 bases to trimming and J lost 7 bases; unmatched junction nucleotides: 7. Germline lookup yields CDR1 MGHRA and CDR2 YSYEKL. CDR3: CASSRDRGRPNEQFF. DNA of the CDR3: TGCGCCAGCAGCCGCGACAGGGGGCGCCCAAATGAGCAGTTCTTC.

This clonotype was detected a few times. The chain carries TRBV12-3 or TRBV12-4 and TRBJ2-4; 10 bases are a match to TRBD2. This CDR3 is 15 amino acids long. V trimming: 2 bases; J trimming: 4 bases; junction bases outside the gene matches: 2. In nucleotides, the CDR3 is TGTGCCAGCAGTTTAAGCGGGGGGGAAAAAAACATTCAGTACTTC. Residues: CASSLSGGEKNIQYF.